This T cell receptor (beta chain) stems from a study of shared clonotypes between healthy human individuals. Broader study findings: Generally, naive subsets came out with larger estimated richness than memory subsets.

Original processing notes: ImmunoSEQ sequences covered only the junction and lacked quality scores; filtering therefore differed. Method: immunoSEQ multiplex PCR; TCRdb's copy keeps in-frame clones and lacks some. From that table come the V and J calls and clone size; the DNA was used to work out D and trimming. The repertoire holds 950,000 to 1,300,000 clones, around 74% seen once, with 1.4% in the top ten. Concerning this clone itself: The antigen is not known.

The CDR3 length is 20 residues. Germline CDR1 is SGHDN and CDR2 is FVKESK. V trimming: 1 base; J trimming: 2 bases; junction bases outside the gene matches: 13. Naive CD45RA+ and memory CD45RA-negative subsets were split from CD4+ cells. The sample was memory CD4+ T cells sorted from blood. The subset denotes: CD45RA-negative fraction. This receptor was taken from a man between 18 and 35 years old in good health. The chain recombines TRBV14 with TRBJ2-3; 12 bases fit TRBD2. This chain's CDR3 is CASSQGSSGLAGPATDTQYF. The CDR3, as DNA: TGTGCCAGCAGCCAAGGATCGAGTGGACTAGCGGGGCCCGCCACAGATACGCAGTATTTT.